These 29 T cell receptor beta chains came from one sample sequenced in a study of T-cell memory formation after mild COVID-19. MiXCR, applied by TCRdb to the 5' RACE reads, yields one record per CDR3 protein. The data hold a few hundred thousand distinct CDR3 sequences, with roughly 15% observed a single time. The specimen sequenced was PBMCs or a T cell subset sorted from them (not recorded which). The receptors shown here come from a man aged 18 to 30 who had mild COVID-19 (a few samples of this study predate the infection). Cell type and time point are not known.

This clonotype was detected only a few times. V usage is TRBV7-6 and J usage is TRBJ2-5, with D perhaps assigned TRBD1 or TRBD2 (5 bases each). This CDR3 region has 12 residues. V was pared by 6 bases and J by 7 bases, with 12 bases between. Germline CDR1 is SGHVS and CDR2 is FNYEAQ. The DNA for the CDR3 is TGTGCCAGCAGGGGGGATTTCGGGACCCAGTACTTC. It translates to CASRGDFGTQYF.

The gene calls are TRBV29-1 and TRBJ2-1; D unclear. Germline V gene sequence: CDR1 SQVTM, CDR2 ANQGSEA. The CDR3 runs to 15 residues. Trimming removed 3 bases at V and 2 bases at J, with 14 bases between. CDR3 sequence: CSVENLDPPYNEQFF. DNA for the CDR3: TGCAGCGTTGAGAATTTGGACCCCCCCTACAATGAGCAGTTCTTC.

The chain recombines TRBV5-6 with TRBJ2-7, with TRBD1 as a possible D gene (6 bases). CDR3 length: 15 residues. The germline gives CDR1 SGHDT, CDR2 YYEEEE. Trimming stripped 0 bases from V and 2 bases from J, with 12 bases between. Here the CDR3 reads CASSLGGGGPYEQYV. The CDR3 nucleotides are TGTGCCAGCAGCTTGGGGGGTGGGGGCCCCTACGAGCAGTACGTC.

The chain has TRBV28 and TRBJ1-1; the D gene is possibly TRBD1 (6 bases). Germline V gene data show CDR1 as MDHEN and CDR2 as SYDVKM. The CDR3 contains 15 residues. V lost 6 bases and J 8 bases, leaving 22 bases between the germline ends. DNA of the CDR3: TGTGCCAGCAGCACTGCGGGGGGCGGCAATCTCGAAGCTTTCTTT. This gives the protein CASSTAGGGNLEAFF.

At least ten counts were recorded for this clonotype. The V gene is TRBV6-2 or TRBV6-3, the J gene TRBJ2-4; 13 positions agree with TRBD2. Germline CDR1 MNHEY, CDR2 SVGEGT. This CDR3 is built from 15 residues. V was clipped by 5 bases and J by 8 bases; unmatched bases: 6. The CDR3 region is CASSGTSGEGDIQYF. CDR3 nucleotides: TGTGCCAGCAGTGGGACTAGCGGGGAAGGGGACATTCAGTACTTC.

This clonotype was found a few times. DNA of the CDR3: TGTGCCAGCAATCAGGGGTTTACCAATCAGCCCCAGCATTTT. This sequence encodes CASNQGFTNQPQHF. V gene TRBV12-3 or TRBV12-4 combines with J gene TRBJ1-5; D possibly corresponds to TRBD1 (6 bases). This CDR3 comprises 14 residues. V lost 7 bases to trimming and J lost 3 bases, with 13 bases between them.

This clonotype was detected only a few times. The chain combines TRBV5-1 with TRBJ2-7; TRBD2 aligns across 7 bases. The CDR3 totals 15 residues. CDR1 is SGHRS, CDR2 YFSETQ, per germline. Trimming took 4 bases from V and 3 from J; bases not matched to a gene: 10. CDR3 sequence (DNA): TGCGCCAGCAGCAAGTATTCCGGGGGGAGCTACGAGCAGTACGTC. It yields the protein CASSKYSGGSYEQYV.

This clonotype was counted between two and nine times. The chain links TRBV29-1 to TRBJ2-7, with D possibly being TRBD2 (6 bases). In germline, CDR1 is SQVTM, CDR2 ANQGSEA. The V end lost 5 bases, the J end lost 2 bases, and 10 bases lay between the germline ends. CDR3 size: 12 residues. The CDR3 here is CSVTTGAYEQYV. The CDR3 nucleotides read TGCAGCGTTACTACGGGGGCCTACGAGCAGTACGTC.

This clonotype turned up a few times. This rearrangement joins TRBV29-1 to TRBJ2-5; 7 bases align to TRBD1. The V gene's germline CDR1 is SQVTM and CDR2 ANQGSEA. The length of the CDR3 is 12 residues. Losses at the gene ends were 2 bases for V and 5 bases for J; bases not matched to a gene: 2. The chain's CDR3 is CSVEPQGETQYF. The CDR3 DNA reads TGCAGCGTTGAACCACAGGGGGAGACCCAGTACTTC.

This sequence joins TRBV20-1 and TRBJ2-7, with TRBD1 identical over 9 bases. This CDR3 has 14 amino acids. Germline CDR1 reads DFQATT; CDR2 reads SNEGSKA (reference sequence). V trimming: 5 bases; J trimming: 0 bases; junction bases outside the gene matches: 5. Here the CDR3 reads CSAGGQGPSYEQYF. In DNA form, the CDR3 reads TGCAGTGCTGGGGGACAGGGTCCCTCCTACGAGCAGTACTTC.

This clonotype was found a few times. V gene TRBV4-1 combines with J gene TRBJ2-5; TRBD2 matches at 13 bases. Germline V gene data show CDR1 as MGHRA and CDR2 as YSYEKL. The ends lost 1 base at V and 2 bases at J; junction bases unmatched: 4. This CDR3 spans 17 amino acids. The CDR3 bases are TGCGCCAGCAGCCAAGGCGAGGGACTAGCGGGGCAAGAGACCCAGTACTTC. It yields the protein CASSQGEGLAGQETQYF.

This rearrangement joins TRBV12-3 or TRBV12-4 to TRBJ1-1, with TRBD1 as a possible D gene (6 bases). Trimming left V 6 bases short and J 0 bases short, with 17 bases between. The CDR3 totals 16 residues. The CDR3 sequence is CASSPEGQRVNTEAFF. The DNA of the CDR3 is TGTGCCAGCAGCCCAGAAGGACAGAGGGTGAACACTGAAGCTTTCTTT.

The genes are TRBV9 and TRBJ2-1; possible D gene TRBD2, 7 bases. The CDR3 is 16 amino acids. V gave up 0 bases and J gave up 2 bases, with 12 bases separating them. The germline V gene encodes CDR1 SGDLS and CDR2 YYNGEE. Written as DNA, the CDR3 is TGTGCCAGCAGCGTAGCTGGCGGGGGCGCCTACAATGAGCAGTTCTTC. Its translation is CASSVAGGGAYNEQFF.

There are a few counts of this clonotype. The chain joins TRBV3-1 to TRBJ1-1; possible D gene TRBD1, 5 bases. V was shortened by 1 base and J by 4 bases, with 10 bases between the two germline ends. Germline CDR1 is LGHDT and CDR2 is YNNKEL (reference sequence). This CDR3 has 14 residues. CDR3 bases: TGTGCCAGCAGCCAAGGCGGGGCCGGCACTGAAGCTTTCTTT. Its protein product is CASSQGGAGTEAFF.

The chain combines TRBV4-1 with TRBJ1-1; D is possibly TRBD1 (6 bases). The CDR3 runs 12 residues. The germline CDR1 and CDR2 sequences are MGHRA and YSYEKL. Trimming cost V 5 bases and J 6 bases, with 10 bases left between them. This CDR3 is CASSRGSAEAFF. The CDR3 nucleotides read TGCGCCAGCAGCAGGGGGTCCGCTGAAGCTTTCTTT.

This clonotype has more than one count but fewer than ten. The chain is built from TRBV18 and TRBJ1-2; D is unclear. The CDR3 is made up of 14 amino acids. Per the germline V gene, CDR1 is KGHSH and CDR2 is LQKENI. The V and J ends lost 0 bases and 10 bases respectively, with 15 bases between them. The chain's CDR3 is CASSPPATPVAYTF. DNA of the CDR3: TGTGCCAGCTCACCACCGGCGACCCCGGTGGCCTACACCTTC. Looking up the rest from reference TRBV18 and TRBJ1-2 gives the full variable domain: NAGVMQNPRHLVRRRGQEARLRCSPMKGHSHVYWYRQLPEEGLKFMVYLQKENIIDESGMPKERFSAEFPKEGPSILRIQQVVRGDSAAYFCASSPPATPVAYTFGSGTRLTVV.

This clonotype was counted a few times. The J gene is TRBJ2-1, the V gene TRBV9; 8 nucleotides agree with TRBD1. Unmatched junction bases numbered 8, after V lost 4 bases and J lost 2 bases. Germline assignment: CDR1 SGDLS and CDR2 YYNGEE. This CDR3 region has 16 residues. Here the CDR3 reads CASSPNRGNPYNEQFF. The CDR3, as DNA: TGTGCCAGCAGCCCTAACAGGGGGAATCCCTACAATGAGCAGTTCTTC.

The CDR3 protein is CSALNRDRAYNEQFF. The CDR3 nucleotides read TGCAGTGCTTTAAACCGGGACAGAGCCTACAATGAGCAGTTCTTC. This rearrangement joins TRBV20-1 to TRBJ2-1, with 7 bases that match TRBD1. Germline CDR1 is DFQATT and CDR2 is SNEGSKA (reference sequence). CDR3 length equals 15 residues. V lost 5 bases, J lost 2 bases, and 9 bases stayed unmatched.

CDR3 coding DNA: TGTGCCAGCAGCCAAGATTCGGGCCGCCAGCAGTACTTC. Translating gives CASSQDSGRQQYF. This chain links TRBV3-1 with TRBJ2-7; no clear D. V lost 0 bases to trimming and J lost 8 bases, with 11 bases between them. CDR1 is LGHDT, CDR2 YNNKEL, per germline (reference sequence). This CDR3 is built from 13 residues.

In DNA, the CDR3 is TGTGCCAGCAGGCCGGGACAGGGGTACACCGGGGAGCTGTTTTTT. It codes for CASRPGQGYTGELFF. The chain has TRBV6-6 and TRBJ2-2; 10 positions match TRBD1. CDR1 is MNHNY and CDR2 is SVGAGI in the germline V gene (reference sequence). V lost 6 bases, J lost 3 bases, and 4 bases stayed unmatched. The CDR3 has 15 amino acids.

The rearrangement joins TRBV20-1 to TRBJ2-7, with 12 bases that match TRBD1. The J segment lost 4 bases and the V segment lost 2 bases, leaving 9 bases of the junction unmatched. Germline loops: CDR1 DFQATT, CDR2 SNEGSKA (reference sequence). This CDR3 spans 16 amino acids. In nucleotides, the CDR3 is TGCAGTGCTAGATCTCCGGGACAGGGGGCTTTGTACGAGCAGTACTTC. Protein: CSARSPGQGALYEQYF.

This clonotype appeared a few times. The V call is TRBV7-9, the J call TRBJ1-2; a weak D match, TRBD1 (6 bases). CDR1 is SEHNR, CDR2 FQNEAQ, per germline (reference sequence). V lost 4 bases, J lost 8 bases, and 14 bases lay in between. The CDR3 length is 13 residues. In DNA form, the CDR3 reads TGTGCCAGCAGCTCCGGGGGACATTTCGGCTACACCTTC. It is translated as CASSSGGHFGYTF. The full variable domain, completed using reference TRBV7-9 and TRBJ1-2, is DTGVSQNPRHKITKRGQNVTFRCDPISEHNRLYWYRQTLGQGPEFLTYFQNEAQLEKSRLLSDRFSAERPKGSFSTLEIQRTEQGDSAMYLCASSSGGHFGYTFGSGTRLTVV.

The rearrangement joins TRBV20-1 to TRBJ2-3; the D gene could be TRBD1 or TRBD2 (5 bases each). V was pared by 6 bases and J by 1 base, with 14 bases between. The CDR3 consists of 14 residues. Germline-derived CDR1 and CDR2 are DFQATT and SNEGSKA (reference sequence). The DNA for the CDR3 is TGCAGTGCAGCGACGGGGCCGGGCACAGATACGCAGTATTTT. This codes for CSAATGPGTDTQYF.

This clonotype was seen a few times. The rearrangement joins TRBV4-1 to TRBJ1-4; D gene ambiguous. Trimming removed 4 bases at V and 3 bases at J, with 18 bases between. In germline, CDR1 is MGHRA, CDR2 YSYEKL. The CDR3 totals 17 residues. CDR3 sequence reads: CASSRGYTQWANEKLFF. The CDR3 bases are TGCGCCAGCAGCCGAGGGTATACCCAATGGGCTAATGAAAAACTGTTTTTT.

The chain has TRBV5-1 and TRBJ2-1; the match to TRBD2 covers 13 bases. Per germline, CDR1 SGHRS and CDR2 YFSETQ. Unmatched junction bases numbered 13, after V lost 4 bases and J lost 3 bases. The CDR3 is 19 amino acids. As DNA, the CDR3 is TGCGCCAGCAGCCCAAGACTAGCGGGGGGTCACCCGGTCTACAATGAGCAGTTCTTC. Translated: CASSPRLAGGHPVYNEQFF.

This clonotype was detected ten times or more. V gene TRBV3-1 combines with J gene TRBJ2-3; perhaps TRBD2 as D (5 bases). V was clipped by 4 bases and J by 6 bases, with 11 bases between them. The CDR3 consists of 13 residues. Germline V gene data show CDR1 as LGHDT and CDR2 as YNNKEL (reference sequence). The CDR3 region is CASSLRGPDTQYF. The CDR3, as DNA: TGTGCCAGCAGCCTGAGAGGGCCGGATACGCAGTATTTT.

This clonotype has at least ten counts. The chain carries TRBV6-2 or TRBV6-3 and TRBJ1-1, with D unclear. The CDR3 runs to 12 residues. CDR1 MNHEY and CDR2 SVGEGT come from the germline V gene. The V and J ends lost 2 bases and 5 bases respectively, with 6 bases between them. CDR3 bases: TGTGCCAGCAGTTACCAGAAAACTGAAGCTTTCTTT. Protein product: CASSYQKTEAFF.

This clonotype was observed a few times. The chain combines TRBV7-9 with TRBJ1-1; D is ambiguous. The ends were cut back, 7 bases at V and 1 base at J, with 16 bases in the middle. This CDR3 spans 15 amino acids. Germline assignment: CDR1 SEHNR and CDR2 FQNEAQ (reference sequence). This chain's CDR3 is CASNLGYDWNTEAFF. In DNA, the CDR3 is TGTGCCAGCAACCTGGGTTACGACTGGAACACTGAAGCTTTCTTT.

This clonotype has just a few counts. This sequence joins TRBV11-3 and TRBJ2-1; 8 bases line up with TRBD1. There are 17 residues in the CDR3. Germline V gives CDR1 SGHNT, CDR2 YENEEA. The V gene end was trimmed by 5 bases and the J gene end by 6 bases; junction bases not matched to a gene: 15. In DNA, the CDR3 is TGTGCCAGCAGCCGGGAAGGGGCAGGGGGCGAGTCCAATGAGCAGTTCTTC. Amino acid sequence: CASSREGAGGESNEQFF.